This T cell receptor beta chain originates from a study of blood T cell repertoires in COVID-19. The wider study: The United States, Italy and Spain were the sources of the acute and convalescent COVID-19 samples. PBMCs, B-cell-depleted T cells, or T cells were the source of the cDNA or gDNA that made up the material.

Methods used by the authors: Amplification from reference gene primers served as the basis for estimated nucleated cell counts. Some clones are missing from TCRdb's copy, which holds only in-frame ones; the method was immunoSEQ multiplex PCR. Clone size and the V and J calls come from that table; the DNA yielded D and trimming. This table holds approximately 120,000 clones, 85% to 90% found once. The ends were cut back, 6 bases at V and 3 bases at J, with 24 bases in the middle. The CDR3 has 17 amino acids. Germline CDR1 is LNHDA and CDR2 is SQIVND (reference sequence). The specimen sequenced was peripheral blood. The receptor was derived from a man older than 75 with active or convalescent COVID-19. This rearrangement joins TRBV19 to TRBJ2-7; TRBD2 might be the D (7 bases). Written as DNA, the CDR3 is TGTGCCAGTAGGCGGGACGGGACATGGGAGCGGGGCTACGAGCAGTACTTC. Amino acid sequence: CASRRDGTWERGYEQYF.